Below, 13 T cell receptor beta chains from the same sample are listed, as sequenced in a study of CD8 T cells in Susac syndrome. cDNA came from about 0.5 to 1 ug RNA primed by random hexamers. One entry per CDR3 protein, called by TCRdb with MiXCR from the immunoSEQ multiplex PCR reads. The sample holds 75,000 to 100,000 distinct CDR3 sequences, over 90% seen once. The sequenced sample consisted of CD8+ T cells from PBMCs. The receptors were gathered from a human donor in good health.

CDR3 protein: CASPRDRVNEQFF. The CDR3 DNA follows: TGTGCCAGCCCCCGAGACAGGGTCAATGAGCAGTTCTTC. This rearrangement joins TRBV2 to TRBJ2-1; 7 nucleotides align to TRBD1. The CDR3 is made up of 13 amino acids. V trimming: 8 bases; J trimming: 6 bases; junction bases outside the gene matches: 7. Germline V gives CDR1 SNHLY, CDR2 FYNNEI.

This sequence joins TRBV7-2 and TRBJ2-7; 7 nucleotides match TRBD1. J gave up 2 bases and V 1 base, and 11 bases lay outside the gene matches. The CDR3 spans 17 residues. Looked up from germline, CDR1 is SGHTA and CDR2 is FQGNSA. CDR3 nucleotides: TGTGCCAGCAGCTTAGGTTGGGGACAGTTGGTTCCCTACGAGCAGTACTTC. It specifies CASSLGWGQLVPYEQYF.

The chain combines TRBV12-3 or TRBV12-4 with TRBJ2-1; no reliable D call. This CDR3 contains 14 residues. The germline V and J ends were trimmed by 6 bases and 4 bases, with 13 bases remaining between them. CDR3 nucleotide sequence: TGTGCCAGCAGCGCAGGCCGCGCTTACAATGAGCAGTTCTTC. Translation gives CASSAGRAYNEQFF.

This chain uses TRBV27 with TRBJ2-7, with D maybe TRBD1 (6 bases). The germline CDR1 and CDR2 sequences are MNHEY and SMNVEV (reference sequence). The CDR3 covers 15 residues. Trimming removed 6 bases from V and 3 bases from J, with 18 bases in between. Here the CDR3 DNA reads TGTGCCAGCAGCCCTTTACCACAGGGTAGCTACGAGCAGTACTTC. It translates to CASSPLPQGSYEQYF.

The V and J genes are TRBV15 and TRBJ1-3, with D perhaps matching TRBD1 (6 bases). With 1 base removed from V and 0 bases from J, the gap between germline ends came to 22 bases. The CDR3 contains 20 residues. Germline V lookup: CDR1 LNHNV, CDR2 YYDKDF (reference sequence). The CDR3 DNA reads as TGTGCCACCAGCAGAGCCCCGAGGGGGGTCCGTACAACCTCTGGAAACACCATATATTTT. Residues: CATSRAPRGVRTTSGNTIYF. The full variable domain, with the rest looked up from reference TRBV15 and TRBJ1-3, is DAMVIQNPRYQVTQFGKPVTLSCSQTLNHNVMYWYQQKSSQAPKLLFHYYDKDFNNEADTPDNFQSRRPNTSFCFLDIRSPGLGDTAMYLCATSRAPRGVRTTSGNTIYFGEGSWLTVV.

This clonotype was counted a few times. The rearrangement uses TRBV6-1 and TRBJ1-5, with no clear D. V lost 6 bases to trimming and J lost 11 bases, with 17 bases between them. This CDR3 region has 13 residues. The germline V gene encodes CDR1 MNHNS and CDR2 SASEGT. CDR3 nucleotide sequence: TGTGCCAGCAGCGAGATGGACGGAGCGGCCCAGCATTTT. Protein sequence: CASSEMDGAAQHF.

The chain uses TRBV4-3 and TRBJ2-7, with a weak D call TRBD1 (5 bases). V was clipped by 1 base and J by 3 bases, with 10 bases between them. The CDR3 sequence is 14 residues long. Germline V CDR1 and CDR2: LGHNA, YSLEER. This CDR3 is CASSQGGQGYEQYF. The CDR3 region has the DNA TGCGCCAGCAGCCAAGGTGGGCAGGGCTACGAGCAGTACTTC.

The rearrangement uses TRBV20-1 and TRBJ2-7, with D tentatively TRBD1 (6 bases). The CDR3 sequence is 15 residues long. Germline V gives CDR1 DFQATT, CDR2 SNEGSKA (reference sequence). V lost 1 base and J lost 2, with 15 bases in between. CDR3 nucleotide sequence: TGCAGTGCTAGAGTCCTCGGGACAAGACCCTACGAGCAGTACGTC. This translates into CSARVLGTRPYEQYV.

The chain couples TRBV11-2 to TRBJ1-2; D is ambiguous. Trimming cost V 8 bases and J 1 base, with 14 bases left between them. This CDR3 is 14 amino acids long. The germline CDR1 and CDR2 sequences are SGHAT and FQNNGV. CDR3 loop: CASHPGAINYGYTF. CDR3 DNA sequence: TGTGCCAGCCACCCGGGAGCGATTAACTATGGCTACACCTTC.

J is TRBJ1-1 and V is TRBV3-1; D is ambiguous. Germline V lookup: CDR1 LGHDT, CDR2 YNNKEL (reference sequence). CDR3 length equals 14 residues. With 4 bases removed from V and 3 bases from J, the gap between germline ends came to 12 bases. The CDR3 loop reads CASSLTLADTEAFF. The CDR3 region has the DNA TGTGCCAGCAGCCTGACGCTAGCGGACACTGAAGCTTTCTTT. The full variable domain, rest sourced from reference TRBV3-1 and TRBJ1-1, is DTAVSQTPKYLVTQMGNDKSIKCEQNLGHDTMYWYKQDSKKFLKIMFSYNNKELIINETVPNRFSPKSPDKAHLNLHINSLELGDSAVYFCASSLTLADTEAFFGQGTRLTVV.

This sequence joins TRBV20-1 and TRBJ2-1; tentatively, D is TRBD2 (5 bases). CDR1 is DFQATT, CDR2 SNEGSKA, per germline (reference sequence). The germline V and J ends were trimmed by 2 bases and 0 bases, with 17 bases remaining between them. The CDR3 covers 17 residues. The CDR3 DNA is TGCAGTGCTAGACCCGTGATTCAAGAGGGCTCCTACAATGAGCAGTTCTTC. Protein product: CSARPVIQEGSYNEQFF.

The chain links TRBV3-1 to TRBJ2-3; TRBD2 matches 7 bases. Germline CDR1 LGHDT, CDR2 YNNKEL (reference sequence). Trimming took 1 base from V and 2 from J; bases not matched to a gene: 3. The CDR3 loop spans 15 amino acids. In nucleotides, the CDR3 is TGTGCCAGCAGCCAAGGACTAGCCTACACAGATACGCAGTATTTT. Encoded protein: CASSQGLAYTDTQYF.

The chain has TRBV7-9 and TRBJ2-1, with 12 bases lining up with TRBD1. Germline loops: CDR1 SEHNR, CDR2 FQNEAQ (reference sequence). Trimming removed 5 bases from V and 6 bases from J; junction bases left unmatched: 8. CDR3 length: 16 residues. The CDR3 protein is CASSPTGQGALNEQFF. The CDR3 DNA sequence: TGTGCCAGCAGCCCAACGGGACAGGGGGCCCTCAATGAGCAGTTCTTC. Variable domain in full (rest from reference TRBV7-9 and TRBJ2-1): DTGVSQNPRHKITKRGQNVTFRCDPISEHNRLYWYRQTLGQGPEFLTYFQNEAQLEKSRLLSDRFSAERPKGSFSTLEIQRTEQGDSAMYLCASSPTGQGALNEQFFGPGTRLTVL.